Ten or more counts support the clone carrying this TCR beta chain. Its antigen is not identified. This record comes from a study of T-cell memory formation after mild COVID-19. The wider study: Largely donor-specific TCR clusters were found.

Study-wide points: Most CD4+ clones that shrank were in CM and EM, while CD8+ ones turned up in EMRA. The SARS-CoV-2 specificity of second-wave clones reaching peak at day 37 remained unverified.

5'RACE with constant-segment primers built TCRalpha and TCRbeta cDNA libraries with UMIs. TCRdb redid the calling of the 5' RACE reads with MiXCR, one entry per CDR3 protein. The sample shows around 200,000 distinct CDR3 sequences, 25% to 35% of them seen only once. V dropped 3 bases and J dropped 0; count of bases not matched to a gene: 9. In germline, CDR1 is SGHNT, CDR2 YYREEE (reference sequence). There are 16 residues in the CDR3. This sequence joins TRBV5-4 and TRBJ2-7; 7 nucleotides line up with TRBD2. What was sequenced was PBMCs or a T cell subset sorted from them (not recorded which). The origin of this receptor is an adult woman who had mild COVID-19 (a few samples of this study predate the infection). Cell type and time point are not known. CDR3: CASSSPGGGSSYEQYF. DNA of the CDR3: TGTGCCAGCAGCTCGCCGGGAGGAGGGAGCTCCTACGAGCAGTACTTC.